Shown below are 3 T cell receptor beta chains from a single sample sequenced in a study of glioma-infiltrating T cells. TCR alpha and beta CDR3 regions were amplified from RNA using iRepertoire nested multiplex PCR. Via MiXCR, TCRdb re-called the multiplex PCR reads, giving one row per CDR3 protein. Counted here are 150,000 to 200,000 distinct CDR3 sequences, around 30% occurring once; the ten biggest clones make up around 20%. Material for sequencing was glioma tissue, nonneoplastic brain tissue, or PBMCs (not recorded which). All receptors come from a human donor with low-grade glioma or glioblastoma, undergoing nonglioma brain surgery, or in good health (not recorded which).

This clonotype was picked up many times. The chain is built from TRBV3-1 and TRBJ1-1; TRBD1 is a possible D gene (5 bases). Trimming left V 8 bases short and J 5 bases short, with 12 bases between. This CDR3 region has 12 residues. The germline CDR1 and CDR2 sequences are LGHDT and YNNKEL (reference sequence). The DNA for the CDR3 is TGTGCCAGCCGGGGGGAAGGGACTGAAGCTTTCTTT. This gives the protein CASRGEGTEAFF.

Concerning this clonotype: A read error may be the cause here, since a much bigger clone is one base away. The chain carries TRBV29-1 and TRBJ2-3; maybe TRBD1 (6 bases). The germline gives CDR1 SQVTM, CDR2 ANQGSEA. The CDR3 loop spans 13 amino acids. V lost 7 bases, J lost 4 bases, and 15 bases lay in between. The CDR3 protein is CSASDRSPDTQYF. For the CDR3, the DNA is TGCAGCGCTTCCGACAGGTCCCCAGATACGCAGTATTTT.

This clonotype appeared many times. The genes are TRBV2 and TRBJ2-1, with D hard to call. V was shortened by 2 bases and J by 5 bases, with 13 bases between the two germline ends. CDR1 is SNHLY, CDR2 FYNNEI, per germline. The CDR3 has 15 residues. As DNA, the CDR3 is TGTGCCAGCAGTGAACGAACTGGGCCCGACAATGAGCAGTTCTTC. This codes for CASSERTGPDNEQFF.